This TCR beta chain was sequenced in a study of blood T cell repertoires in COVID-19. Study-level information: COVID-19 samples collected from the United States, Italy and Spain covered acute and convalescent phases.

The method was immunoSEQ multiplex PCR; TCRdb's version includes in-frame clones alone and lacks a portion of them. The sample shows fewer than 250,000 clones, about 83% of them seen only once. Sample: peripheral blood. The receptor comes from a woman aged 40-49 years with active or convalescent COVID-19.

CDR3 sequence: CASSRTSEETQYF. The CDR3 nucleotides read TGTGCCAGCAGCCGGACTAGCGAGGAGACCCAGTACTTC. The V and J genes are TRBV4-2 and TRBJ2-5; 9 nucleotides line up with TRBD2. Germline CDR1 is LGHNA and CDR2 is YNFKEQ. J gave up 5 bases and V 4 bases, and 2 bases lay outside the gene matches. The CDR3 spans 13 residues.